This paragraph covers one T cell receptor beta chain sequence. The target antigen is unknown. The data were taken from a study of cytomegalovirus exposure and HLA in healthy donors. Study findings and constraints: The Asian-associated ancestry cluster reportedly had fewer N-insertions than the roughly 670-donor mean in a later analysis. Earlier analysis found most TCR beta V segments productive about 87% or about 30% of the time.

The ends were cut back, 7 bases at V and 3 bases at J, with 19 bases in the middle. Germline loops: CDR1 LNHDA, CDR2 SQIVND (reference sequence). This CDR3 contains 16 residues. Amplification used 60 Vbeta primers and 13 Jbeta primers. Libraries were prepared by immunoSEQ multiplex PCR; TCRdb keeps only in-frame clonotypes and omits some of them. The sample has roughly 62,000 clones. This TCR came from a woman aged 18-29 years in good health and CMV-seronegative. Sequencing input: PBMCs. The genes are TRBV19 and TRBJ1-5, with a possible D match to TRBD1 (5 bases). CDR3 sequence: CASTMFSGGFNQPQHF. The CDR3 DNA is TGTGCCAGTACGATGTTTTCGGGGGGATTCAATCAGCCCCAGCATTTT.